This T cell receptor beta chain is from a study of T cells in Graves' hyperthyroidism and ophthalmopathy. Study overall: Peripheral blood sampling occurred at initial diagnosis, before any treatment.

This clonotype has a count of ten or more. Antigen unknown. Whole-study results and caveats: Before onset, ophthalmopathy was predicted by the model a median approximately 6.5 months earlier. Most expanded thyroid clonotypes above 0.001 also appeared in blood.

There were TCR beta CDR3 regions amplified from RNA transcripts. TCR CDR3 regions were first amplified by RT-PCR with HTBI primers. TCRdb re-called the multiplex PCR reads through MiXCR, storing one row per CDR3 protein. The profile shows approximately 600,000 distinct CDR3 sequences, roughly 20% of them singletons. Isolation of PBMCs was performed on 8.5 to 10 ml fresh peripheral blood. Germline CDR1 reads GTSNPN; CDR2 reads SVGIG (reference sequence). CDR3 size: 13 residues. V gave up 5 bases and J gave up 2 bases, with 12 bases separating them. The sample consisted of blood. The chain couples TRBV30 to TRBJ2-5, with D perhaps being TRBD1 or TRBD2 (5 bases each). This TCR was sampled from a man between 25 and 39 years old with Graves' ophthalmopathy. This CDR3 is CAWDLGEQETQYF. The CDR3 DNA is TGTGCCTGGGACCTGGGGGAACAAGAGACCCAGTACTTC.